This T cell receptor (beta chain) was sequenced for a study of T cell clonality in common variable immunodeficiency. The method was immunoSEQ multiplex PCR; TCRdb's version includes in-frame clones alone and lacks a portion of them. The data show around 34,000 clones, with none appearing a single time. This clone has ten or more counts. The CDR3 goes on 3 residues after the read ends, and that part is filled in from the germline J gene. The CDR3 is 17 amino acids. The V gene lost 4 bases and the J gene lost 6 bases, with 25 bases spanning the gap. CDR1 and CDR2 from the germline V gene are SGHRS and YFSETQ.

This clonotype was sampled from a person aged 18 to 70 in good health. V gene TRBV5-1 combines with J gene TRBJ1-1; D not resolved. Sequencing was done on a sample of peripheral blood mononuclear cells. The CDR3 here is CASSGLKDWETSSEAFF. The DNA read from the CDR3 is TGCGCCAGCAGCGGGTTAAAGGACTGGGAGACCAGTTCTGAA.